This entry concerns a single T cell receptor beta chain. This record belongs to a study of patients and donors after allogeneic stem cell transplantation. The CDR3 has 13 residues. In germline, CDR1 is LGHDT, CDR2 YNNKEL (reference sequence). Trimming pared 1 base from V and 5 bases from J, leaving 8 bases between. Using its own MiXCR run on the RT-PCR reads, TCRdb lists one record per CDR3 protein. This sample has 95,000 to 120,000 distinct CDR3 sequences; roughly 35% occur once, and the top ten carry 27%. This TCR was recovered from a human donor who was either an allogeneic HSCT recipient or a stem cell or donor lymphocyte infusion donor (not recorded which). It is not recorded whose cells these are; they may come from a transplant donor. Sequences were obtained from blood, either unsorted or a sorted T cell fraction (not recorded which). This chain links TRBV3-1 with TRBJ1-1; D is unclear. The CDR3 DNA sequence: TGTGCCAGCAGCCAAGGGTTTGGGACTGAAGCTTTCTTT. The encoded protein is CASSQGFGTEAFF.